The clone carrying this T cell receptor beta chain was seen only a few times. Its antigen is unknown. The sample is drawn from a study of early T cells in non-severe SARS-CoV-2 infection. Whole-study context: The study sequenced bulk RNA from unsorted whole blood, with chains unpaired.

The CDR3 spans 15 residues. Between the trimmed V and J ends, which lost 4 bases and 7 bases, there was a span of 14 bases. CDR1 SGHTA and CDR2 FQGNSA come from the germline V gene. Unique molecular identifiers were attached to individual cDNA molecules. Each CDR3 protein is one row after TCRdb ran MiXCR on the 5' RACE reads. This sample has roughly 77,000 distinct CDR3 sequences, with 12% found just once. Study results and caveats: VDJdb matching, biased toward anti-spike CD8 responses, missed private and CD4 specificities.

The TCR comes from an adult who was a healthcare worker with PCR-confirmed SARS-CoV-2 infection or an uninfected control (not recorded which). The sample taken for sequencing was whole blood. The genes are TRBV7-2 and TRBJ1-6; possible D gene TRBD1, 5 bases. The CDR3 here is CASSSSGLRNSPLHF. The CDR3 coding sequence is TGTGCCAGCAGCTCATCGGGACTGAGAAATTCACCCCTCCACTTT.